The 30 T cell receptor beta chains below all came from one sample that was sequenced in a study of blood T cell repertoires in COVID-19. Here immunoSEQ multiplex PCR was the method, and the copy in TCRdb shows in-frame clones only, minus some. The table lists some 390,000 clones, 85% to 90% of them singletons. Sequencing was done on a sample of PBMCs or T cells enriched from blood (not recorded which). The receptors were sampled from a woman aged 25 to 39 who had recovered from COVID-19.

This chain joins TRBV9 and TRBJ1-2; D is unresolved. Trimming took off 4 bases at V and 6 bases at J, with 16 bases between the two ends. Germline lookup yields CDR1 SGDLS and CDR2 YYNGEE. This CDR3 is built from 14 residues. CDR3 coding DNA: TGTGCCAGCAGCCCCGACTCGTTTTTTCATGGCTACACCTTC. This codes for CASSPDSFFHGYTF.

The chain is built from TRBV24-1 and TRBJ2-4, with D maybe TRBD2 (5 bases). V was shortened by 3 bases and J by 8 bases, with 22 bases between the two germline ends. CDR1 KGHDR and CDR2 SFDVKD come from the germline V gene. The CDR3 is 17 amino acids. DNA for the CDR3: TGTGCCACCAGTGATCTACCGGACTCCCCGTTTATGGACATTCAGTACTTC. Protein sequence: CATSDLPDSPFMDIQYF.

The chain uses TRBV25-1 and TRBJ1-4; TRBD1 agrees at 11 bases. Germline V gene sequence: CDR1 MGHDK, CDR2 SYGVNS. The CDR3 has 15 amino acids. V trimming: 5 bases; J trimming: 8 bases; junction bases outside the gene matches: 7. The CDR3 reads CASSLWGTGGEKLFF. The DNA of the CDR3 is TGTGCCAGCAGTTTGTGGGGGACAGGGGGGGAAAAACTGTTTTTT.

The V gene is TRBV5-1, the J gene TRBJ2-3; D gene ambiguous. The germline V gene encodes CDR1 SGHRS and CDR2 YFSETQ. The CDR3 has 11 amino acids. The V gene lost 7 bases and the J gene lost 0 bases, with 3 bases spanning the gap. For the CDR3, the DNA is TGCGCCAGCCGTAGCACAGATACGCAGTATTTT. Translated: CASRSTDTQYF.

V is TRBV6-2 or TRBV6-3 and J is TRBJ2-3; D call uncertain. This CDR3 is 12 amino acids long. V lost 2 bases, J lost 2 bases, and 2 bases lay in between. The germline V gene encodes CDR1 MNHEY and CDR2 SVGEGT. In nucleotides, the CDR3 is TGTGCCAGCAGTTACCACACAGATACGCAGTATTTT. Residues: CASSYHTDTQYF.

The V and J genes are TRBV20-1 and TRBJ2-1; D is uncertain. The V end lost 4 bases, the J end lost 5 bases, and 3 bases lay between the germline ends. Germline V lookup: CDR1 DFQATT, CDR2 SNEGSKA (reference sequence). The CDR3 is made up of 10 amino acids. CDR3: CSAIDNEQFF. CDR3 nucleotides: TGCAGTGCTATCGACAATGAGCAGTTCTTC.

The chain recombines TRBV5-6 with TRBJ1-1, with a weak D call TRBD1 (6 bases). The CDR3 spans 15 residues. Trimming shortened V by 0 bases and J by 6 bases, and 15 bases separated the two germline ends. Germline CDR1 is SGHDT and CDR2 is YYEEEE. The CDR3 spells CASSLASNRVPEAFF. As DNA, the CDR3 is TGTGCCAGCAGCTTGGCCTCAAACAGGGTCCCTGAAGCTTTCTTT.

The chain links TRBV29-1 to TRBJ1-1; D may be TRBD1 (5 bases). Germline V gene sequence: CDR1 SQVTM, CDR2 ANQGSEA. CDR3 length: 12 residues. V shed 4 bases and J shed 11 bases, with 17 bases lying between them. The CDR3 region has the DNA TGCAGCGTTGGTCTGGGGCTCCGGGGGGCTTTCTTT. Encoded protein: CSVGLGLRGAFF.

This clone has only a few counts. The chain links TRBV3-1 (or the pseudogene TRBV3-2) to TRBJ2-7; TRBD2 is a possible D gene (5 bases). The V end lost 0 bases, the J end lost 4 bases, and 13 bases lay between the germline ends. CDR3 length equals 15 residues. In germline, CDR1 is LGHDT, CDR2 YNNKEL (reference sequence). The CDR3 region is CASSQDRLAPYEQYF. CDR3 bases: TGTGCCAGCAGCCAAGATAGGCTAGCCCCGTACGAGCAGTACTTC.

The genes are TRBV23-1 and TRBJ1-1, with D tentatively TRBD1 (6 bases). TRBV23-1 is assigned to the ORF class and has an uncertain function. Trimming took 9 bases from V and 6 from J, leaving 17 bases between them. This CDR3 is built from 13 residues. DNA for the CDR3: TGCGCCAGTCATGGCCCAGGGGAACCTGAAGCTTTCTTT. It yields the protein CASHGPGEPEAFF.

The chain combines TRBV21-1 with TRBJ1-5; the table names TRBD1, a call not compared with the DNA. TRBV21-1 is an annotated pseudogene. This CDR3 has 17 amino acids. The CDR3 DNA is TGTGCCACCGCAACAGGGGGCTATTCGACTAGCAATCAGCCCCAGCATTTT. It codes for CATATGGYSTSNQPQHF.

This chain joins TRBV6-5 and TRBJ1-3, with TRBD1 as a possible D gene (5 bases). Germline CDR1 MNHEY, CDR2 SVGAGI. Trimming cost V 6 bases and J 4 bases, with 7 bases left between them. The CDR3 is 12 residues long. CDR3 sequence: CASSRGGNTIYF. CDR3 nucleotides: TGTGCCAGCAGCCGGGGGGGAAACACCATATATTTT.

V is TRBV5-1 and J is TRBJ1-2; 12 bases are a match to TRBD1. The CDR3 has 16 residues. Germline V CDR1 and CDR2: SGHRS, YFSETQ. V lost 4 bases to trimming and J lost 4 bases; unmatched junction nucleotides: 8. CDR3 bases: TGCGCCAGCAGCCCAGACGGGACAGGGGGCAGCTATGGCTACACCTTC. This sequence encodes CASSPDGTGGSYGYTF. Combining the CDR3 with reference TRBV5-1 and TRBJ1-2 gives the whole variable domain KAGVTQTPRYLIKTRGQQVTLSCSPISGHRSVSWYQQTPGQGLQFLFEYFSETQRNKGNFPGRFSGRQFSNSRSEMNVSTLELGDSALYLCASSPDGTGGSYGYTFGSGTRLTVV.

V is TRBV30 and J is TRBJ1-3; the D gene is possibly TRBD1 (6 bases). Trimming took off 5 bases at V and 4 bases at J, with 12 bases between the two ends. The CDR3 spans 13 residues. Germline lookup yields CDR1 GTSNPN and CDR2 SVGIG (reference sequence). For the CDR3, the DNA is TGTGCCTGGTCTACAGGGTTGGGAAACACCATATATTTT. Protein sequence: CAWSTGLGNTIYF. Filled out from reference TRBV30 and TRBJ1-3, the complete variable domain reads SQTIHQWPATLVQPVGSPLSLECTVEGTSNPNLYWYRQAAGRGLQLLFYSVGIGQISSEVPQNLSASRPQDRQFILSSKKLLLSDSGFYLCAWSTGLGNTIYFGEGSWLTVV.

This clone was observed once. CDR3 protein: CASRGVDKNTEAFF. CDR3 DNA: TGCGCCAGCAGAGGGGTCGATAAAAACACTGAAGCTTTCTTT. The rearrangement uses TRBV10-2 and TRBJ1-1; D possibly corresponds to TRBD1 (5 bases). Trimming shortened V by 6 bases and J by 2 bases, and 13 bases separated the two germline ends. The CDR3 covers 14 residues. The germline CDR1 and CDR2 sequences are WSHSY and SAAADI.

V gene TRBV19 combines with J gene TRBJ2-7, with 8 positions matching TRBD1. Germline-derived CDR1 and CDR2 are LNHDA and SQIVND (reference sequence). This CDR3 spans 17 amino acids. V was pared by 5 bases and J by 3 bases, with 15 bases of the junction left unmatched. This CDR3 reads CASSGTPGQETHYEQYF. CDR3 in DNA: TGTGCCAGTAGTGGGACCCCGGGACAGGAGACCCACTACGAGCAGTACTTC.

In regard to this clone: Other DNA sequences within the sample encode an identical CDR3. The chain is built from TRBV18 and TRBJ1-1; no reliable D call. The germline V gene has CDR1 KGHSH and CDR2 LQKENI. This CDR3 has 13 residues. Trimming shortened V by 3 bases and J by 5 bases, and 10 bases separated the two germline ends. The CDR3 spells CASSPLAGTEAFF. CDR3 nucleotides: TGTGCCAGCTCACCCCTGGCGGGGACTGAAGCTTTCTTT.

As DNA, the CDR3 is TGTGCCAGCAGTTACGACCAGGGAATATATGGCTACACCTTC. This encodes CASSYDQGIYGYTF. The chain carries TRBV6-5 and TRBJ1-2; D perhaps matches TRBD1 (5 bases). The germline gives CDR1 MNHEY, CDR2 SVGAGI. The CDR3 runs to 14 residues. Trimming stripped 2 bases from V and 5 bases from J, with 12 bases between.

The rearrangement uses TRBV21-1 and TRBJ1-2; whether TRBD1, the table's D call, matches the DNA was not checked. TRBV21-1 corresponds to a pseudogene. This CDR3 spans 22 amino acids. CDR3 DNA: TGTGCCAGCGGCACGTGCCGCCGGGACAGGGGAAATTATCCCATAGCCCACTATGGCTACACCTTC. It translates to CASGTCRRDRGNYPIAHYGYTF.

The V and J genes are TRBV19 and TRBJ1-3; 9 bases match TRBD1. This CDR3 comprises 16 residues. Looked up from germline, CDR1 is LNHDA and CDR2 is SQIVND (reference sequence). J lost 1 base, V lost 3 bases, and 4 bases had no gene match. The CDR3 protein is CASSMNRGRSGNTIYF. CDR3 DNA: TGTGCCAGTAGTATGAACAGGGGGCGATCTGGAAACACCATATATTTT.

The gene calls are TRBV19 and TRBJ1-1; the match to TRBD1 covers 9 bases. Germline-derived CDR1 and CDR2 are LNHDA and SQIVND (reference sequence). The CDR3 is 14 amino acids. The V segment lost 5 bases and the J segment 5 bases; nucleotides outside the gene matches: 6. The CDR3 spells CASSPRTGETEAFF. The DNA for the CDR3 is TGTGCCAGTAGTCCCCGGACAGGGGAAACTGAAGCTTTCTTT.

The chain has TRBV29-1 and TRBJ2-7; 8 bases map to TRBD1. V lost 1 base, J lost 3 bases, and 11 bases stayed unmatched. Germline assignment: CDR1 SQVTM and CDR2 ANQGSEA. The CDR3 totals 16 residues. The CDR3 DNA is TGCAGCGTTGAAGGGGATCCCAGGGGGCCTTTCTACGAGCAGTACTTC. It codes for CSVEGDPRGPFYEQYF.

The chain recombines TRBV30 with TRBJ2-5, with 7 bases lining up with TRBD1. The CDR3 is made up of 14 amino acids. With 2 bases clipped from V and 1 base from J, the junction kept 4 bases outside the gene matches. Per the germline V gene, CDR1 is GTSNPN and CDR2 is SVGIG (reference sequence). For the CDR3, the DNA is TGTGCCTGGAGTCTTGGGACAGTCCAAGAGACCCAGTACTTC. This sequence encodes CAWSLGTVQETQYF.

The genes are TRBV3-1 (or the pseudogene TRBV3-2) and TRBJ2-7; 7 positions match TRBD1. Unmatched junction bases numbered 8, after V lost 1 base and J lost 5 bases. The CDR3 runs to 15 residues. Germline V gene sequence: CDR1 LGHDT, CDR2 YNNKEL (reference sequence). This chain's CDR3 is CASSQVRGIPHEQYF. The DNA for the CDR3 is TGTGCCAGCAGCCAAGTCAGGGGGATCCCCCACGAGCAGTACTTC.

The V and J genes are TRBV11-2 and TRBJ2-2, with 13 bases aligning to TRBD2. Trimming cost V 4 bases and J 7 bases; bases outside gene matches: 15. CDR1 and CDR2 (germline): SGHAT, FQNNGV. The CDR3 covers 19 residues. CDR3 region: CASSSFLGLAGSSGGELFF. The CDR3 DNA is TGTGCCAGCAGCTCGTTTCTGGGACTAGCGGGATCGAGTGGCGGGGAGCTGTTTTTT.

The chain combines TRBV6-2 or TRBV6-3 with TRBJ2-2; TRBD2 matches 8 bases. This CDR3 has 15 residues. Per germline, CDR1 MNHEY and CDR2 SVGEGT. V gave up 6 bases and J gave up 5 bases; unmatched junction bases: 8. Here the CDR3 reads CASSLVLAGTGELFF. Here the CDR3 DNA reads TGTGCCAGCAGCCTTGTCCTAGCGGGTACCGGGGAGCTGTTTTTT.

The V call is TRBV2, the J call TRBJ1-4; 8 nucleotides line up with TRBD1. The germline V gene has CDR1 SNHLY and CDR2 FYNNEI. Losses at the gene ends were 4 bases for V and 5 bases for J; bases not matched to a gene: 6. The CDR3 is 15 amino acids. The CDR3 loop reads CASSARQGWNEKLFF. In nucleotides, the CDR3 is TGTGCCAGCAGTGCTAGACAGGGGTGGAATGAAAAACTGTTTTTT. Looking up the rest from reference TRBV2 and TRBJ1-4 gives the full variable domain: EPEVTQTPSHQVTQMGQEVILRCVPISNHLYFYWYRQILGQKVEFLVSFYNNEISEKSEIFDDQFSVERPDGSNFTLKIRSTKLEDSAMYFCASSARQGWNEKLFFGSGTQLSVL.

The genes are TRBV19 and TRBJ1-4; TRBD1 agrees at 8 bases. Germline trimming cut 3 bases from V and 3 bases from J; bases unmatched to any gene: 0. Per the germline V gene, CDR1 is LNHDA and CDR2 is SQIVND (reference sequence). The CDR3 sequence is 14 residues long. The CDR3 coding sequence is TGTGCCAGTAGTATGACAGGGGCTAATGAAAAACTGTTTTTT. Translation: CASSMTGANEKLFF. The variable domain in full, with the rest retrieved from reference TRBV19 and TRBJ1-4, is DGGITQSPKYLFRKEGQNVTLSCEQNLNHDAMYWYRQDPGQGLRLIYYSQIVNDFQKGDIAEGYSVSREKKESFPLTVTSAQKNPTAFYLCASSMTGANEKLFFGSGTQLSVL.

This sequence joins TRBV2 and TRBJ2-1, with 9 bases lining up with TRBD2. The CDR3 has 14 residues. Germline V gene lookup returns CDR1 SNHLY and CDR2 FYNNEI. Losses at the gene ends were 6 bases for V and 2 bases for J; bases not matched to a gene: 2. The CDR3 is CASRAGGAYNEQFF. CDR3 DNA sequence: TGTGCCAGCAGAGCGGGGGGTGCCTACAATGAGCAGTTCTTC.

This clone was observed a handful of times. The chain combines TRBV5-6 with TRBJ1-2, with a weak D call TRBD1 (5 bases). CDR1 and CDR2 from the germline V gene are SGHDT and YYEEEE. The CDR3 has 11 amino acids. V was shortened by 4 bases and J by 10 bases, with 11 bases between the two germline ends. The CDR3 reads CASSLGGVYTF. In DNA, the CDR3 is TGTGCCAGCAGCCTGGGGGGAGTCTACACCTTC. Full variable domain (remainder filled in from reference TRBV5-6 and TRBJ1-2): DAGVTQSPTHLIKTRGQQVTLRCSPKSGHDTVSWYQQALGQGPQFIFQYYEEEERQRGNFPDRFSGHQFPNYSSELNVNALLLGDSALYLCASSLGGVYTFGSGTRLTVV.